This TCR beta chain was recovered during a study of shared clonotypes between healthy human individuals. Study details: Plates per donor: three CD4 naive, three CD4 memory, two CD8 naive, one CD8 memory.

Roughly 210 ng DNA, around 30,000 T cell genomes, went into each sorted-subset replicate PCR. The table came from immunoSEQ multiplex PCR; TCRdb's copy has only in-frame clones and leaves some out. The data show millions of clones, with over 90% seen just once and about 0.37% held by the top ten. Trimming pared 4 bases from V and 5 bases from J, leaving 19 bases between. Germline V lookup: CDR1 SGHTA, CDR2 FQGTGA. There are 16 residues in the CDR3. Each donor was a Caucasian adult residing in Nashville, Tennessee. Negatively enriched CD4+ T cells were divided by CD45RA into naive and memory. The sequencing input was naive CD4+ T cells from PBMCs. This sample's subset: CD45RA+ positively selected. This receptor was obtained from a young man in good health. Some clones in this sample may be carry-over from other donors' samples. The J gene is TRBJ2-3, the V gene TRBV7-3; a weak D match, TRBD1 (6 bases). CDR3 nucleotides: TGTGCCAGCAGCTCGCAACAGGGCAGGTGGGGAGATACGCAGTATTTT. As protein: CASSSQQGRWGDTQYF.